Each of the 7 T cell receptor beta chains below was sequenced from the same sample in a study of T-cell reconstitution after alpha-beta-depleted transplantation in children. Researchers prepared the TCRbeta library using unique molecular identifiers, the study reports. TCRdb called the PCR reads again in MiXCR, with one record for every CDR3 protein. Among 200,000 to 300,000 distinct CDR3 sequences listed, about 11% were seen once. The sample in question was PBMCs from the stem cell graft donor, obtained from the stem cell graft. These receptor sequences come from a human donor who donated a stem cell graft to a child with acute lymphoblastic leukemia.

The table lists this clonotype with many counts. The rearrangement links TRBV20-1 to TRBJ2-3, with TRBD2 identical over 7 bases. Germline CDR1 is DFQATT and CDR2 is SNEGSKA (reference sequence). The V segment lost 3 bases and the J segment 0 bases; nucleotides outside the gene matches: 6. This CDR3 comprises 15 residues. CDR3 nucleotides: TGCAGTGCTAGCACTAGCGCCACTAGCACAGATACGCAGTATTTT. Translated, it gives CSASTSATSTDTQYF.

This clonotype appeared many times. V is TRBV6-6 and J is TRBJ1-2; no clear D. With 4 bases removed from V and 5 bases from J, the gap between germline ends came to 2 bases. CDR3 size: 10 residues. Germline CDR1 reads MNHNY; CDR2 reads SVGAGI (reference sequence). CDR3 sequence (DNA): TGTGCCAGCAGTTTATATGGCTACACCTTC. This codes for CASSLYGYTF.

CDR3 sequence (DNA): TGTGCCAGCAGTCGGACACGAAAAGTTGCAGATACGCAGTATTTT. It translates to CASSRTRKVADTQYF. This chain links TRBV6-2 or TRBV6-3 with TRBJ2-3; D is possibly TRBD1 (5 bases). The V gene's germline CDR1 is MNHEY and CDR2 SVGEGT. The V gene lost 5 bases and the J gene lost 4 bases, with 16 bases spanning the gap. CDR3 length equals 15 residues.

This clonotype appeared many times. The rearrangement links TRBV29-1 to TRBJ2-3, with 8 bases that match TRBD1. Trimming removed 4 bases from V and 3 bases from J; junction bases left unmatched: 6. The germline CDR1 and CDR2 sequences are SQVTM and ANQGSEA. The length of the CDR3 is 14 residues. Here the CDR3 reads CSVASGGWTDTQYF. The CDR3, as DNA: TGCAGCGTTGCGTCAGGGGGCTGGACAGATACGCAGTATTTT.

This clonotype occurred many times. V is TRBV2 and J is TRBJ2-1, with 8 nucleotides matching TRBD2. The CDR3 is 15 amino acids. CDR1 and CDR2 (germline): SNHLY, FYNNEI. The V and J ends lost 8 bases and 2 bases, in that order; junction bases with no gene match: 8. CDR3 sequence: CASRSSGGAYNEQFF. DNA for the CDR3: TGTGCCAGCCGTTCCAGCGGGGGAGCCTACAATGAGCAGTTCTTC.

Only a few counts were recorded for this clonotype. The junction departs from germline at one end; a sequencing error may be responsible. The rearrangement uses TRBV7-8 and TRBJ2-5; 7 bases map to TRBD1. Germline V gene sequence: CDR1 SGHVS, CDR2 FQNEAQ. This CDR3 is 13 amino acids long. The DNA of the CDR3 is TGTGCCAGCCGCCTCTGGACAGGCGAGAACCAGTACTTC. Translating gives CASRLWTGENQYF. Drawing the rest from reference TRBV7-8 and TRBJ2-5, the complete variable domain is GAGVSQSPRYKVAKRGQDVALRCDPISGHVSLFWYQQALGQGPEFLTYFQNEAQLDKSGLPSDRFFAERPEGSVSTLKIQRTQQEDSAVYLCASRLWTGENQYFGPGTRLLVL.

This clonotype came up many times. At one boundary the junction diverges from the germline segment, which might be a read error. The genes are TRBV6-5 and TRBJ1-2; D is perhaps TRBD1 (6 bases). This CDR3 has 13 residues. CDR1 is MNHEY and CDR2 is SVGAGI in the germline V gene. The CDR3 DNA reads as TGTGCCAGCACTTACAGGGCGGGCTATGGCTACACCTTC. It codes for CASTYRAGYGYTF.